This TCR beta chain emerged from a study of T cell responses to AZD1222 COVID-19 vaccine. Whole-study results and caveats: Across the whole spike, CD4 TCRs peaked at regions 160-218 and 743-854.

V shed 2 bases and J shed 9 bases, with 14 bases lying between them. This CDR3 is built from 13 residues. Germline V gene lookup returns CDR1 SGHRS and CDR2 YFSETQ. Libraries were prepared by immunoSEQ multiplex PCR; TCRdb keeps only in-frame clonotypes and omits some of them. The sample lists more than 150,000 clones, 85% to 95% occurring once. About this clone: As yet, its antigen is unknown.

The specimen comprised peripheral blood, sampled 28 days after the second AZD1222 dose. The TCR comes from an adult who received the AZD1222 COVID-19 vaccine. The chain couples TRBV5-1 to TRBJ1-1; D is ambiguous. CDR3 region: CASSLPPRRQAFF. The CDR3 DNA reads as TGCGCCAGCAGCTTACCTCCCCGCAGGCAAGCTTTCTTT.